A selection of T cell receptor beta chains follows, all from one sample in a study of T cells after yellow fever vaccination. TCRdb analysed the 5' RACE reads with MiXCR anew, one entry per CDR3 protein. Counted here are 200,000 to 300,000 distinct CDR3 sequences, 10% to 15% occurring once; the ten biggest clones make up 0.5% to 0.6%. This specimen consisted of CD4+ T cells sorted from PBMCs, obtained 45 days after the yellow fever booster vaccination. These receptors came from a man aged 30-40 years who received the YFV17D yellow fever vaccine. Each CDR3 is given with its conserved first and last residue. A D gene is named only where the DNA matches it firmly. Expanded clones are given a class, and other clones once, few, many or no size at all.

CDR3aa: CSAQPGSSYNEQFF
CDR3nt: TGCAGTGCTCAACCAGGGTCTTCTTACAATGAGCAGTTCTTC
v_gene: TRBV20-1
j_gene: TRBJ2-1
abundance: NA
d_gene: NA

CDR3aa: CASSFRATNEQYF
CDR3nt: TGTGCCAGCAGCTTTCGGGCGACGAACGAGCAGTACTTC
v_gene: TRBV5-4
j_gene: TRBJ2-7
abundance: NA
d_gene: NA

CDR3aa: CASSQDLAGVRLEQFF
CDR3nt: TGCGCCAGCAGCCAAGATTTGGCGGGAGTACGTCTTGAGCAGTTCTTC
v_gene: TRBV4-3
j_gene: TRBJ2-1
abundance: many
d_gene: TRBD2

CDR3aa: CASSQEPPSGYNEQFF
CDR3nt: TGCGCCAGCAGCCAGGAACCCCCCAGCGGTTACAATGAGCAGTTCTTC
v_gene: TRBV4-3
j_gene: TRBJ2-1
abundance: NA
d_gene: NA

CDR3aa: CASTPDDYNEQFF
CDR3nt: TGTGCCAGCACCCCGGACGATTACAATGAGCAGTTCTTC
v_gene: TRBV6-6
j_gene: TRBJ2-1
abundance: many
d_gene: NA

CDR3aa: CASSHRSSASTDTQYF
CDR3nt: TGTGCCAGCTCCCACCGATCTAGCGCCAGCACAGATACGCAGTATTTT
v_gene: TRBV18
j_gene: TRBJ2-3
abundance: NA
d_gene: NA

CDR3aa: CASSLNWDSPNYTF
CDR3nt: TGTGCCAGCAGTTTAAACTGGGACAGTCCCAACTACACCTTC
v_gene: TRBV27
j_gene: TRBJ1-2
abundance: few
d_gene: TRBD1

CDR3aa: CASSPPSGRPHNEQFF
CDR3nt: TGTGCCAGCAGCCCCCCTTCCGGGAGGCCCCACAATGAGCAGTTCTTC
v_gene: TRBV7-2
j_gene: TRBJ2-1
abundance: NA
d_gene: TRBD2

CDR3aa: CASSLGRIPRDEQFF
CDR3nt: TGTGCCAGCAGCTTAGGGCGCATCCCACGCGATGAGCAGTTCTTC
v_gene: TRBV7-9
j_gene: TRBJ2-1
abundance: NA
d_gene: NA

CDR3aa: CASSSSRTREKTGELFF
CDR3nt: TGTGCCAGCAGCTCCTCCCGGACTAGGGAAAAAACCGGGGAGCTGTTTTTT
v_gene: TRBV7-8
j_gene: TRBJ2-2
abundance: few
d_gene: TRBD2

CDR3aa: CASSSGLLGETQYF
CDR3nt: TGTGCCAGCAGCAGTGGACTACTTGGGGAGACCCAGTACTTC
v_gene: TRBV7-2
j_gene: TRBJ2-5
abundance: many
d_gene: NA

CDR3aa: CAISESGQGDNEQFF
CDR3nt: TGTGCCATCAGTGAGTCCGGACAGGGGGACAATGAGCAGTTCTTC
v_gene: TRBV10-3
j_gene: TRBJ2-1
abundance: NA
d_gene: TRBD1

CDR3aa: CASNLGLAGDTQYF
CDR3nt: TGTGCCAGCAACCTCGGACTAGCTGGAGATACGCAGTATTTT
v_gene: TRBV3-1
j_gene: TRBJ2-3
abundance: NA
d_gene: TRBD2

CDR3aa: CASSLDLGRQETQYF
CDR3nt: TGTGCCAGCAGTTTAGATTTAGGGAGACAAGAGACCCAGTACTTC
v_gene: TRBV12-3/TRBV12-4
j_gene: TRBJ2-5
abundance: few
d_gene: NA

CDR3aa: CASSLGLVPYEQYF
CDR3nt: TGTGCCAGCAGCTTGGGACTAGTCCCCTACGAGCAGTACTTC
v_gene: TRBV5-4
j_gene: TRBJ2-7
abundance: NA
d_gene: NA

CDR3aa: CSVGAGSGTSGHF
CDR3nt: NA
v_gene: TRBV29-1
j_gene: TRBJ2-1
abundance: few
d_gene: NA

CDR3aa: CASTGDTGELFF
CDR3nt: TGTGCCAGTACAGGAGACACCGGGGAGCTGTTTTTT
v_gene: TRBV7-9
j_gene: TRBJ2-2
abundance: many
d_gene: NA

CDR3aa: CASSQARGSRGNTQYF
CDR3nt: TGTGCCAGCAGCCAAGCGAGAGGGAGCCGGGGGAATACGCAGTATTTT
v_gene: TRBV3-1
j_gene: TRBJ2-3
abundance: few
d_gene: NA

CDR3aa: CASSHSSGSGDEQYF
CDR3nt: TGTGCCAGCAGCCACTCAAGCGGGAGTGGCGACGAGCAGTACTTC
v_gene: TRBV4-2
j_gene: TRBJ2-7
abundance: NA
d_gene: TRBD2

CDR3aa: CASSSATNEKLFF
CDR3nt: TGTGCCAGCAGCTCTGCAACTAATGAAAAACTGTTTTTT
v_gene: TRBV7-2
j_gene: TRBJ1-4
abundance: NA
d_gene: NA

CDR3aa: CASSRQGFSGNTIYF
CDR3nt: TGTGCCAGCAGCAGACAGGGATTCTCTGGAAACACCATATATTTT
v_gene: TRBV12-3/TRBV12-4
j_gene: TRBJ1-3
abundance: NA
d_gene: TRBD1

CDR3aa: CSARDYSYTEAFF
CDR3nt: TGCAGTGCTAGAGATTACAGCTACACTGAAGCTTTCTTT
v_gene: TRBV20-1
j_gene: TRBJ1-1
abundance: few
d_gene: NA

CDR3aa: CASSLEIRAGYTF
CDR3nt: TGTGCCAGCAGCTTAGAAATCCGGGCTGGCTACACCTTC
v_gene: TRBV7-2
j_gene: TRBJ1-2
abundance: few
d_gene: NA

CDR3aa: CSAIPYGQGVPPGANVLTF
CDR3nt: TGCAGTGCCATCCCTTATGGACAGGGAGTACCCCCTGGGGCCAACGTCCTGACTTTC
v_gene: TRBV20-1
j_gene: TRBJ2-6
abundance: NA
d_gene: TRBD1

CDR3aa: CASSWQSSGKYYNEQFF
CDR3nt: TGCGCCAGCAGCTGGCAGTCAAGCGGGAAGTACTACAATGAGCAGTTCTTC
v_gene: TRBV5-1
j_gene: TRBJ2-1
abundance: NA
d_gene: TRBD2

CDR3aa: CASSQGEALGGTEAFF
CDR3nt: TGTGCCAGCAGCCAAGGTGAGGCACTCGGAGGCACTGAAGCTTTCTTT
v_gene: TRBV4-2
j_gene: TRBJ1-1
abundance: few
d_gene: NA